The T cell receptor beta chain described here comes from a study of cytomegalovirus exposure and HLA in healthy donors. The CDR3 is made up of 15 amino acids. V lost 0 bases, J lost 3 bases, and 12 bases lay in between. CDR1 is SGHRS and CDR2 is YFSETQ in the germline V gene. Amplification used 60 Vbeta primers and 13 Jbeta primers. Sequenced by immunoSEQ multiplex PCR; TCRdb stores in-frame clones only, minus some. The top ten hold roughly 1.4% of the sample, which has about 140,000 clones, around four fifths seen once. The source material was PBMCs. This sequence joins TRBV5-1 and TRBJ1-2; D call uncertain. The receptor's source is a man younger than 45 in good health and CMV-seropositive. The CDR3 sequence: CASSLEASGYYGYTF. As DNA, the CDR3 is TGCGCCAGCAGCTTGGAGGCGTCGGGTTACTATGGCTACACCTTC.